This TCR beta chain stems from a study of cytotoxic CD8 clonotypes in ibrutinib-treated CLL. For the study at large: Responses: roughly 25 partial, 2 complete; after median around 64 months, around 14 stayed remitted, approximately twelve progressed. Response sampling occurred after a median around 11 months of treatment (range 6 to 36). The samples contained roughly 240,000 productive templates on average. They also contained an average of about 90,000 productive rearrangements.

The germline V gene encodes CDR1 SEHNR and CDR2 FQNEAQ (reference sequence). The CDR3 has 13 residues. V lost 2 bases, J lost 4 bases, and 7 bases lay in between. Assay used: immunoSEQ multiplex PCR; TCRdb lists only in-frame clones, some missing. The sample carries approximately 12,000 clones, about 59% recorded once. The chain links TRBV7-9 to TRBJ2-3; possible D gene TRBD1, 5 bases. The receptor's source is a human donor with chronic lymphocytic leukemia. The sample consisted of PBMCs, taken before ibrutinib treatment. CDR3 protein: CASSLQGADTQYF. The CDR3 nucleotides are TGTGCCAGCAGCTTACAGGGCGCAGATACGCAGTATTTT.